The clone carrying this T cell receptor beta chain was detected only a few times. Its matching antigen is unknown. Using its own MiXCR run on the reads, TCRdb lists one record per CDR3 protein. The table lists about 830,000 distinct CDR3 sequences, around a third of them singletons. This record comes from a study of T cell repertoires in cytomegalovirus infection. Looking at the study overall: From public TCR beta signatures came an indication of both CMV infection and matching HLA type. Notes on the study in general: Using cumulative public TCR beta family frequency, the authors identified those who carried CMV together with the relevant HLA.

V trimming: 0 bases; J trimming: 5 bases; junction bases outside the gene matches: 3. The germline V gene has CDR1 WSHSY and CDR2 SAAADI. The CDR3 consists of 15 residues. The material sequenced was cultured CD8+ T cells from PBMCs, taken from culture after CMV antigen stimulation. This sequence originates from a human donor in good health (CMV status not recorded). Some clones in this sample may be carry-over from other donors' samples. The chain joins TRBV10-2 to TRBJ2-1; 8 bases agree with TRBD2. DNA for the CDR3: TGCGCCAGCAGTGAGTCTAGCGGGGTGAACAATGAGCAGTTCTTC. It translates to CASSESSGVNNEQFF.